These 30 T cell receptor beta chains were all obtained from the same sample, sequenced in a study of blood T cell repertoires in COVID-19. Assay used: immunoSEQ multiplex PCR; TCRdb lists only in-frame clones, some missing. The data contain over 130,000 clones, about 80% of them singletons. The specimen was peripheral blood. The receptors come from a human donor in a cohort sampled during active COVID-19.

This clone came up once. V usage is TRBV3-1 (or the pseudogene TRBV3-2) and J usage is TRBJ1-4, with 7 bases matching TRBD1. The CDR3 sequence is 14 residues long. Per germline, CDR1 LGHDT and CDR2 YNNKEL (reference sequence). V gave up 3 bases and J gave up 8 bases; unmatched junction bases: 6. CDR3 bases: TGTGCCAGCAGCCAGCGACAGGGCCGAGAAAAACTGTTTTTT. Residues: CASSQRQGREKLFF.

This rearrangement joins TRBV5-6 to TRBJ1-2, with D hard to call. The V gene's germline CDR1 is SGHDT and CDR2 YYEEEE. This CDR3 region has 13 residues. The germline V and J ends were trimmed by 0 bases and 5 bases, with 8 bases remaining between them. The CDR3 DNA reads TGTGCCAGCAGCTTGGGAGGTATATATGGCTACACCTTC. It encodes CASSLGGIYGYTF.

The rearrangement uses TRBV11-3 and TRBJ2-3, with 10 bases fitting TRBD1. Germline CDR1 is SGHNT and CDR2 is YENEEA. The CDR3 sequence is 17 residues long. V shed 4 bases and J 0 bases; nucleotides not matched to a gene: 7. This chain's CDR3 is CASSSGQGSPSTDTQYF. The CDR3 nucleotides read TGTGCCAGCAGCTCGGGACAGGGGTCCCCTAGCACAGATACGCAGTATTTT.

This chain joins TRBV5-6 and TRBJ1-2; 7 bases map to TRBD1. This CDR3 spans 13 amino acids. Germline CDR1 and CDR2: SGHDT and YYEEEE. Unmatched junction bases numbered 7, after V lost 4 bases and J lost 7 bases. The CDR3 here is CASSRNRGGGYTF. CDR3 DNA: TGTGCCAGCAGCCGAAACAGGGGCGGTGGCTACACCTTC.

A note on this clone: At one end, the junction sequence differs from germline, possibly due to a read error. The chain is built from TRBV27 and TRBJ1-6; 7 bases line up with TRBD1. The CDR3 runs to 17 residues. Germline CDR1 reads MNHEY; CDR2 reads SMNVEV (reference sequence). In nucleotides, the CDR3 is TGTGCCAGCAGTTTATACCCCTCCGGACAGGATAACTCACCCCTCCACTTT. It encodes CASSLYPSGQDNSPLHF.

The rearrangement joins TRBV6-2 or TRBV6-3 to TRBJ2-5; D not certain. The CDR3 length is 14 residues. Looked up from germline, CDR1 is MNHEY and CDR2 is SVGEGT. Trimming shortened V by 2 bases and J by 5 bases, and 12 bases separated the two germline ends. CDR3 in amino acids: CASSYEGSGETQYF. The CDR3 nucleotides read TGTGCCAGCAGTTACGAAGGCTCAGGCGAGACCCAGTACTTC.

DNA for the CDR3: TGCGCCAGCAGCTCTCAGGGGCCCTCGGGTTACGAGCAGTACTTC. Protein sequence: CASSSQGPSGYEQYF. The J gene is TRBJ2-7, the V gene TRBV5-1; D may be TRBD1 (6 bases). Germline V CDR1 and CDR2: SGHRS, YFSETQ. The CDR3 is 15 residues long. The ends were cut back, 3 bases at V and 4 bases at J, with 17 bases in the middle.

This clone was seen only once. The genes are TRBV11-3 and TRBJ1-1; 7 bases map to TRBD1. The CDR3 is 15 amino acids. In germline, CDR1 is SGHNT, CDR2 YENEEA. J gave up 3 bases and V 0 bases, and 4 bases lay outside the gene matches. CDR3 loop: CASSLDGGGDTEAFF. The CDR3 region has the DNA TGTGCCAGCAGCTTAGATGGAGGGGGCGACACTGAAGCTTTCTTT. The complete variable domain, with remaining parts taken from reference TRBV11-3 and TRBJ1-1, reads EAGVVQSPRYKIIEKKQPVAFWCNPISGHNTLYWYLQNLGQGPELLIRYENEEAVDDSQLPKDRFSAERLKGVDSTLKIQPAELGDSAVYLCASSLDGGGDTEAFFGQGTRLTVV.

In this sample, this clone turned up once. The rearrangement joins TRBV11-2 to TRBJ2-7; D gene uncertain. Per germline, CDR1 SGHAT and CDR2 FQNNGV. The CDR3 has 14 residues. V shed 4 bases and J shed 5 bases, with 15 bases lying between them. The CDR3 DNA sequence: TGTGCCAGCAGCTGGTACGCCGGGTTGAACGAGCAGTACTTC. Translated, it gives CASSWYAGLNEQYF. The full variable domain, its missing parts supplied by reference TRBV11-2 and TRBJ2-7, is EAGVAQSPRYKIIEKRQSVAFWCNPISGHATLYWYQQILGQGPKLLIQFQNNGVVDDSQLPKDRFSAERLKGVDSTLKIQPAKLEDSAVYLCASSWYAGLNEQYFGPGTRLTVT.

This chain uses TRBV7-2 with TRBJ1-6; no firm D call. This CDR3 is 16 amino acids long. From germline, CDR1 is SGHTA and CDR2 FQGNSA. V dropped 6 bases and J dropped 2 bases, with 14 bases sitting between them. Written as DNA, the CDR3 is TGTGCCAGCAGTCCGCGGGGAGCAACCTATAATTCACCCCTCCACTTT. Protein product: CASSPRGATYNSPLHF.

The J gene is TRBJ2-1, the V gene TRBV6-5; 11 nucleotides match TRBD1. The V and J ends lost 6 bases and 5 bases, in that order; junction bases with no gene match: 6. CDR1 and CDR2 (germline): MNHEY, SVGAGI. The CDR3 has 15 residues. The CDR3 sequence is CASRGQGARHNEQFF. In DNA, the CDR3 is TGTGCCAGCAGAGGACAGGGGGCCCGACACAATGAGCAGTTCTTC.

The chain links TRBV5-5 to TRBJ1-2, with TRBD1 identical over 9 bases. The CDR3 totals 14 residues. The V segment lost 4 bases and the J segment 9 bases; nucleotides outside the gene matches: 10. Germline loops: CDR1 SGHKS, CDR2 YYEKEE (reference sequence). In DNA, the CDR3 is TGTGCCAGCAGCCCCGAGGGGACAGGGACCCGCTACACCTTC. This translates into CASSPEGTGTRYTF.

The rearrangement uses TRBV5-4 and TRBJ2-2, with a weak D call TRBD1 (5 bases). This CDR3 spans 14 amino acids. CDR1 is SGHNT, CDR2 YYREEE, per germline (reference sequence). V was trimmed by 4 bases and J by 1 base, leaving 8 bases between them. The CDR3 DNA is TGTGCCAGCAGCCGAGGACAGAACACCGGGGAGCTGTTTTTT. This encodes CASSRGQNTGELFF.

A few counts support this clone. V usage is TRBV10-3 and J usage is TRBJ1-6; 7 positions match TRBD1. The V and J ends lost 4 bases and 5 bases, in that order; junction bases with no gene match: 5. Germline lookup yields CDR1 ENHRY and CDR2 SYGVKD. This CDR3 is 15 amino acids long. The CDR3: CAISVGGDHNSPLHF. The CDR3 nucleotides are TGTGCCATCAGTGTAGGGGGCGATCATAATTCACCCCTCCACTTT.

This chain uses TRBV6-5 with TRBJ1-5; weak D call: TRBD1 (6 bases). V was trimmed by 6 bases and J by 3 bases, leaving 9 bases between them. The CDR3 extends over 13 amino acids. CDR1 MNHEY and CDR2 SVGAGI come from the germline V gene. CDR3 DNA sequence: TGTGCCAGCAGCCGACAGGCCAATCAGCCCCAGCATTTT. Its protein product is CASSRQANQPQHF.

This CDR3 is CASSPGLAGLYTGELFF. The CDR3 DNA is TGTGCCAGCAGTCCAGGACTAGCGGGTCTTTACACCGGGGAGCTGTTTTTT. This sequence joins TRBV28 and TRBJ2-2; TRBD2 matches 11 bases. The CDR3 is 17 amino acids. V was pared by 5 bases and J by 3 bases, with 8 bases of the junction left unmatched. Germline V gene sequence: CDR1 MDHEN, CDR2 SYDVKM.

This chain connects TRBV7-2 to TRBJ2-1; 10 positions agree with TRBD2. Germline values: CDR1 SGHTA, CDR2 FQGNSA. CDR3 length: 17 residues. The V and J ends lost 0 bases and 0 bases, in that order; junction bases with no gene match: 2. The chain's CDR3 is CASSLAASGGSYNEQFF. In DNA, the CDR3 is TGTGCCAGCAGCTTAGCGGCTAGCGGGGGCTCCTACAATGAGCAGTTCTTC.

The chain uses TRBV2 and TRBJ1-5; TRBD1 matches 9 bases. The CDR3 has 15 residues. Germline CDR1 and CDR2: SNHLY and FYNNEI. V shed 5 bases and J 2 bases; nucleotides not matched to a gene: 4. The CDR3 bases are TGTGCCAGCAGTTTGGGACAGGGTCGCAATCAGCCCCAGCATTTT. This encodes CASSLGQGRNQPQHF.

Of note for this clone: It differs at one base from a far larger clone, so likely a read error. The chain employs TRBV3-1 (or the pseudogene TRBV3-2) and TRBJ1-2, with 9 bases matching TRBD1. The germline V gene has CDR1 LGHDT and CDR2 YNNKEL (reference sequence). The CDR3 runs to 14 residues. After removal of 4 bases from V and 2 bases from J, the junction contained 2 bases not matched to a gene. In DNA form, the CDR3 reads TGTGCCAGCAGCCTCGGACAGGGGAACTATGGCTACACCTTC. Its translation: CASSLGQGNYGYTF.

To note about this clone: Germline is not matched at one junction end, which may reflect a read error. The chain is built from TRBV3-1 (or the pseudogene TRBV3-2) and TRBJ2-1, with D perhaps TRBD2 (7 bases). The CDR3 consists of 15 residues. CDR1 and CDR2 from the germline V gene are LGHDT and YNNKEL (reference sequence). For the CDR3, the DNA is TGTGCCAGCAGCGAAGACGGGGGGCACTACAATGAGCAGTTCTTC. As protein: CASSEDGGHYNEQFF.

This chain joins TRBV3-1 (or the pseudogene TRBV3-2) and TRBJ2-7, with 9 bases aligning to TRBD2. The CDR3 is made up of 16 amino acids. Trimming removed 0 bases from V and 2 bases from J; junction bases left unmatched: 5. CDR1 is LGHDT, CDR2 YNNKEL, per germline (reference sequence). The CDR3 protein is CASSQEVERGAYEQYF. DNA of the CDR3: TGTGCCAGCAGCCAAGAGGTTGAGCGGGGGGCCTACGAGCAGTACTTC.

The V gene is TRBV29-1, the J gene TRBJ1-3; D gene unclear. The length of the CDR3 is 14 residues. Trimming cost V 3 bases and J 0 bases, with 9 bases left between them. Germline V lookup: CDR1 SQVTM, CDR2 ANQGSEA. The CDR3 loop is CSVDVRDSGNTIYF. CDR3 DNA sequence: TGCAGCGTTGACGTGCGGGACTCTGGAAACACCATATATTTT.

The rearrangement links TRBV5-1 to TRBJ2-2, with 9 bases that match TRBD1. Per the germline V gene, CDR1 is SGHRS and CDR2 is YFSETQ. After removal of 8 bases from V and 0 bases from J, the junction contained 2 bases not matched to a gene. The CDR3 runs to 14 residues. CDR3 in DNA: TGCGCCAGTGGGACAGGGCCGAACACCGGGGAGCTGTTTTTT. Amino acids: CASGTGPNTGELFF.

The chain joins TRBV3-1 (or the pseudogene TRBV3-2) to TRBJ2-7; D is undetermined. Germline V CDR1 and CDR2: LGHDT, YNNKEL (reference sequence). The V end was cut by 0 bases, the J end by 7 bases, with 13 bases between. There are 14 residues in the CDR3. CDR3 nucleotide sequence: TGTGCCAGCAGCCAAGATGGAACCCCGGGTGAGCAGTACTTC. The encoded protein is CASSQDGTPGEQYF.

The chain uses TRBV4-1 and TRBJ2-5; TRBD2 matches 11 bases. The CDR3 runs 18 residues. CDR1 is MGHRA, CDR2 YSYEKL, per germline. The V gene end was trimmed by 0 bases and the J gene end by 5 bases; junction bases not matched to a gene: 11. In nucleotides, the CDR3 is TGCGCCAGCAGCCAAGATATCGCTAGCGGGGGGCCTCGGGAGACCCAGTACTTC. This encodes CASSQDIASGGPRETQYF.

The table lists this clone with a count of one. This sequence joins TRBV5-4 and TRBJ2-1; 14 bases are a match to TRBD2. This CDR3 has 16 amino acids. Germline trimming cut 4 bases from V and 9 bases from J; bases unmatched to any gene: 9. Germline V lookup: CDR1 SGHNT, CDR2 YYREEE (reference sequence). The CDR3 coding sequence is TGTGCCAGCAGCCACTGGACTAGCGGGGGGATCCGTGAGCAGTTCTTC. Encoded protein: CASSHWTSGGIREQFF.

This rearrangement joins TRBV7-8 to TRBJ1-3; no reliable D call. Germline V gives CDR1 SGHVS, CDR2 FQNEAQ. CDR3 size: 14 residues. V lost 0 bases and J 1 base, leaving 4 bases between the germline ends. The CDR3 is CASSLAHSGNTIYF. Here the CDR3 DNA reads TGTGCCAGCAGCTTAGCACATTCTGGAAACACCATATATTTT.

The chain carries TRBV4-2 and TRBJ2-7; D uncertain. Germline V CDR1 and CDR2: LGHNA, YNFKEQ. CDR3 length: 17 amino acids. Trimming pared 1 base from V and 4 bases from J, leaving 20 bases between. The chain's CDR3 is CASSQGKSGLLRYEQYF. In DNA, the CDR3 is TGTGCCAGCAGCCAAGGGAAATCCGGTCTCCTGAGGTACGAGCAGTACTTC.

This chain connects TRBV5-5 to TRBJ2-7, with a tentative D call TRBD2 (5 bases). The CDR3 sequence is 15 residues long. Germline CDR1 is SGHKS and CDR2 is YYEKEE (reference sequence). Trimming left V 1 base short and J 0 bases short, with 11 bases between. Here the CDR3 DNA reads TGTGCCAGCAGCTTGTCCCCGGGGTTCTCCTACGAGCAGTACTTC. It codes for CASSLSPGFSYEQYF.

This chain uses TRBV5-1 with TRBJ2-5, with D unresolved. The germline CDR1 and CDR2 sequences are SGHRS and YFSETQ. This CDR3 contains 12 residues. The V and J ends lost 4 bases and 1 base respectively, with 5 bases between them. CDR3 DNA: TGCGCCAGCAGCCCGGGCCAAGAGACCCAGTACTTC. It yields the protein CASSPGQETQYF.